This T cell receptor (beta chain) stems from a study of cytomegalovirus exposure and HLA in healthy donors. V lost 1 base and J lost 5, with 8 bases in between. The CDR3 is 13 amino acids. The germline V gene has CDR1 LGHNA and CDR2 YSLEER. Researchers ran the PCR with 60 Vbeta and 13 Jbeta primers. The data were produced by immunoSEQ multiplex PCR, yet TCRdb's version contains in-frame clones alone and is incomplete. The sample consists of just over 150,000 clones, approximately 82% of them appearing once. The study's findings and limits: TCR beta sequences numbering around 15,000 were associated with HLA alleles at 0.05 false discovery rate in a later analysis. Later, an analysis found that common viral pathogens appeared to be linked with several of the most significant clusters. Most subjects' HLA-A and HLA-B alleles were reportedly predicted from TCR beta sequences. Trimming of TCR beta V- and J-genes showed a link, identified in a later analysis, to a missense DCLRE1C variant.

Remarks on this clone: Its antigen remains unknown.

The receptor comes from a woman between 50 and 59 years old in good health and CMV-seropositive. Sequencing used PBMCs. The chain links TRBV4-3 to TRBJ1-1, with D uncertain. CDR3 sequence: CASSQAGVTEAFF. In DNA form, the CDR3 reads TGCGCCAGCAGCCAAGCGGGTGTGACTGAAGCTTTCTTT.